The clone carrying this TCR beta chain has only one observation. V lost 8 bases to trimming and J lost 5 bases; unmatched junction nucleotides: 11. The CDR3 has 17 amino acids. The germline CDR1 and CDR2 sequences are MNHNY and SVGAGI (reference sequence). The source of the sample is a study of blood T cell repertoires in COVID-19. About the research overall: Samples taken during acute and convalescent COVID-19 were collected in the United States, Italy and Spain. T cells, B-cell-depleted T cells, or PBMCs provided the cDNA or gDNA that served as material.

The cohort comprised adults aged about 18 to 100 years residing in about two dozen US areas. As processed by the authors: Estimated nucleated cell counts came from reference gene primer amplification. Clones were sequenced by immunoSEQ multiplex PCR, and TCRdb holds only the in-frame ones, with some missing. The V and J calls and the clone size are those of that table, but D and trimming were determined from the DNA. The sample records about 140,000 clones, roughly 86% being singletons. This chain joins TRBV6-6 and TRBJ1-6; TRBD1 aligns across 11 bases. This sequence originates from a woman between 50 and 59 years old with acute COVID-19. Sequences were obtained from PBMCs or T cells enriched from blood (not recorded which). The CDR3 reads CASRPLDRGRNNSPLHF. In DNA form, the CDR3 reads TGTGCCAGCCGTCCACTGGACAGGGGGCGAAATAATTCACCCCTCCACTTT.